This T cell receptor (beta chain) stems from a study of blood T cells in healthy people across ages. Study findings and constraints: Not knowing donor CMV status may have confounded expanded clonotype changes.

A sample-barcoded 5' primer and a J-beta primer mix were used in a second PCR of roughly 6 to 11 cycles. From the 5' RACE reads, TCRdb called clonotypes with MiXCR, one entry per CDR3 protein. This table holds approximately 700,000 distinct CDR3 sequences, roughly 32% found once. Concerning this clonotype: Its antigen is undetermined.

The germline V gene has CDR1 DFQATT and CDR2 SNEGSKA (reference sequence). The CDR3 runs to 15 residues. Trimming took off 2 bases at V and 6 bases at J, with 17 bases between the two ends. Material: blood. The origin of this receptor is an elderly woman in good health. V and J are TRBV20-1 and TRBJ2-1; D tentatively fits TRBD1 or TRBD2 (5 bases each). The CDR3 sequence is CSARPHLGVPNEQFF. The CDR3 DNA reads as TGCAGTGCTAGACCCCATCTGGGGGTCCCCAATGAGCAGTTCTTC.